These 5 T cell receptor beta chains share one sample of origin, sequenced in a study of T-cell memory formation after mild COVID-19. TCRdb recomputed calls from the 5' RACE reads with MiXCR, one row per CDR3 protein. The data show about 430,000 distinct CDR3 sequences, 20% to 25% seen once. The sequencing input was PBMCs or a T cell subset sorted from them (not recorded which). The receptors here all came from an adult woman who had mild COVID-19 (a few samples of this study predate the infection). Cell type and time point are not known.

This clonotype has more than one count but fewer than ten. J is TRBJ2-5 and V is TRBV5-6; D unresolved. Germline CDR1 reads SGHDT; CDR2 reads YYEEEE. Trimming stripped 1 base from V and 5 bases from J, with 9 bases between. CDR3 size: 13 residues. The CDR3, as DNA: TGTGCCAGCAGCTTGAGATTCCGGGAGACCCAGTACTTC. Translation: CASSLRFRETQYF. The full variable domain, in which reference TRBV5-6 and TRBJ2-5 provide the parts outside the CDR3, is DAGVTQSPTHLIKTRGQQVTLRCSPKSGHDTVSWYQQALGQGPQFIFQYYEEEERQRGNFPDRFSGHQFPNYSSELNVNALLLGDSALYLCASSLRFRETQYFGPGTRLLVL.

This clonotype was observed at least ten times. The rearrangement joins TRBV5-1 to TRBJ2-7, with a possible D match to TRBD2 (7 bases). The CDR3 is 14 amino acids. Germline V gene data show CDR1 as SGHRS and CDR2 as YFSETQ. Trimming stripped 4 bases from V and 0 bases from J, with 11 bases between. This chain's CDR3 is CASSPRGLSYEQYF. DNA of the CDR3: TGCGCCAGCAGCCCGCGGGGGCTCTCCTACGAGCAGTACTTC.

This clonotype was detected ten times or more. The chain joins TRBV18 to TRBJ2-5; the D is unclear. From germline, CDR1 is KGHSH and CDR2 LQKENI. The CDR3 sequence is 12 residues long. V gave up 1 base and J gave up 4 bases, with 4 bases separating them. The CDR3 protein is CASSPQTETQYF. In nucleotides, the CDR3 is TGTGCCAGCTCACCACAGACAGAGACCCAGTACTTC.

CDR3: CASSFGTLNTGELFF. CDR3 DNA sequence: TGTGCCAGCAGCTTCGGGACTCTTAACACCGGGGAGCTGTTTTTT. This rearrangement joins TRBV11-2 to TRBJ2-2; D perhaps matches TRBD2 (6 bases). Trimming shortened V by 3 bases and J by 2 bases, and 10 bases separated the two germline ends. The CDR3 has 15 amino acids. In germline, CDR1 is SGHAT, CDR2 FQNNGV.

The chain is built from TRBV7-9 and TRBJ2-5; TRBD1 matches at 7 bases. CDR1 SEHNR and CDR2 FQNEAQ come from the germline V gene (reference sequence). The CDR3 is made up of 17 amino acids. V lost 2 bases to trimming and J lost 3 bases; unmatched junction nucleotides: 12. This chain's CDR3 is CASSLRHSTGTEETQYF. CDR3 in DNA: TGTGCCAGCAGCTTACGGCACTCGACCGGGACAGAAGAGACCCAGTACTTC. Full variable domain (remainder filled in from reference TRBV7-9 and TRBJ2-5): DTGVSQNPRHKITKRGQNVTFRCDPISEHNRLYWYRQTLGQGPEFLTYFQNEAQLEKSRLLSDRFSAERPKGSFSTLEIQRTEQGDSAMYLCASSLRHSTGTEETQYFGPGTRLLVL.